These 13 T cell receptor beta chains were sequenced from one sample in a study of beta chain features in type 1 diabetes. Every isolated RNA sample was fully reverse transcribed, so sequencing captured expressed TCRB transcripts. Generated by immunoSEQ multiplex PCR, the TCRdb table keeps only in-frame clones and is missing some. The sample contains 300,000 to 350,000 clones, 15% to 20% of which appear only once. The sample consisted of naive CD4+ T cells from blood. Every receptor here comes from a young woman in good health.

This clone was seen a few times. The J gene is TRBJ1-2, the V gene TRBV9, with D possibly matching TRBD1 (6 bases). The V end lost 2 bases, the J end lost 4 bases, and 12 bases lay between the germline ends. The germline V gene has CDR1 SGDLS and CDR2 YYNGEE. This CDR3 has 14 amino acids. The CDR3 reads CASSVSTQGYGYTF. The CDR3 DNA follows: TGTGCCAGCAGCGTCTCGACACAGGGCTATGGCTACACCTTC. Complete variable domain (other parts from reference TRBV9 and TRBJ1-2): DSGVTQTPKHLITATGQRVTLRCSPRSGDLSVYWYQQSLDQGLQFLIQYYNGEERAKGNILERFSAQQFPDLHSELNLSSLELGDSALYFCASSVSTQGYGYTFGSGTRLTVV.

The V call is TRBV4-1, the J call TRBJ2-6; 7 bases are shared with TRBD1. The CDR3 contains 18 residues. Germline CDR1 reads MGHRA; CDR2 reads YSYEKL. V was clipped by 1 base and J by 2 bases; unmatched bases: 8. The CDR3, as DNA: TGCGCCAGCAGCCAAGCCCCGACAGGGTCAACTGGGGCCAACGTCCTGACTTTC. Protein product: CASSQAPTGSTGANVLTF.

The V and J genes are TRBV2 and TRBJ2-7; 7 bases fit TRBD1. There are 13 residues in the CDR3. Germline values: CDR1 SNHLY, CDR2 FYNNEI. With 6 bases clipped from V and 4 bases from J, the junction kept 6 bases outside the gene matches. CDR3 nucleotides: TGTGCCAGCAGCTGGACAGGCGGGTACGAGCAGTACTTC. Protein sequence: CASSWTGGYEQYF.

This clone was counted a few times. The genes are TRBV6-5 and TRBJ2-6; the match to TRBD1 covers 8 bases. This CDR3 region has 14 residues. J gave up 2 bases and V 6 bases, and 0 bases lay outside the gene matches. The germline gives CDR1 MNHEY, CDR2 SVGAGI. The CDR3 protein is CASRDRAGANVLTF. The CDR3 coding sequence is TGTGCCAGCAGGGACAGGGCTGGGGCCAACGTCCTGACTTTC.

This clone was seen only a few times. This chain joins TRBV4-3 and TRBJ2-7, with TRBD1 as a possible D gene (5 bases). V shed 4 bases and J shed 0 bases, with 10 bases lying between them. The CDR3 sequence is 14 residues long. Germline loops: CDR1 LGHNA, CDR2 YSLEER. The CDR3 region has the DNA TGCGCCAGCAGCCCTGACAGATACTCCTACGAGCAGTACTTC. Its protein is CASSPDRYSYEQYF.

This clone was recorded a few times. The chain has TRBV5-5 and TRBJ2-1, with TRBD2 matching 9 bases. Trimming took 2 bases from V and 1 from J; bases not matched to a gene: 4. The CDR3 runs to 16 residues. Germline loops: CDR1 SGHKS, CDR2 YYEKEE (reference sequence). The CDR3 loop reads CASSFGSGSSYNEQFF. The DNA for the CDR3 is TGTGCCAGCAGCTTTGGTAGCGGGAGTTCCTACAATGAGCAGTTCTTC.

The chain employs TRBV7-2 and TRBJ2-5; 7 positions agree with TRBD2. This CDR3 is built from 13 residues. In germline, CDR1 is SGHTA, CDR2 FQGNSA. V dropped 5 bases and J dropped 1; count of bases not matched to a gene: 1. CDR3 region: CASSERGQETQYF. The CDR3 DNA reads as TGTGCCAGCAGCGAGCGGGGCCAAGAGACCCAGTACTTC.

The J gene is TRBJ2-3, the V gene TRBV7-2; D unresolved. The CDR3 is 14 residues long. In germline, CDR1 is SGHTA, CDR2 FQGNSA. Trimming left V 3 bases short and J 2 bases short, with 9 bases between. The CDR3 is CASSFTQTTDTQYF. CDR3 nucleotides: TGTGCCAGCAGCTTTACACAGACCACAGATACGCAGTATTTT.

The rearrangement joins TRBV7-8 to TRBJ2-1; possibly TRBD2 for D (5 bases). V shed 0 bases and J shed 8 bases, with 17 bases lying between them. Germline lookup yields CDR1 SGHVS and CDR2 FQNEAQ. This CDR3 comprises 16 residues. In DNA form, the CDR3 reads TGTGCCAGCAGCTTAGCGCGGCTTCCCCTCGGGGATGAGCAGTTCTTC. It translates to CASSLARLPLGDEQFF.

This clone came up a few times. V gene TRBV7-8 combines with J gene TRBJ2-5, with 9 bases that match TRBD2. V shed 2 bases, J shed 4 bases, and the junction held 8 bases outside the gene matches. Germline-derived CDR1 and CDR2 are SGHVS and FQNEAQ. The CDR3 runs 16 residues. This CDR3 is CASSLSAGGVGETQYF. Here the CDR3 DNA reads TGTGCCAGCAGCTTATCGGCGGGAGGGGTCGGAGAGACCCAGTACTTC.

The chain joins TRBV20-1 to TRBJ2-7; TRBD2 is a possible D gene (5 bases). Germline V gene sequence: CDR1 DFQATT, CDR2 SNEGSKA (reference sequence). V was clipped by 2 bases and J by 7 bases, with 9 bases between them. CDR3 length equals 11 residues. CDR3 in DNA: TGCAGTGCTAGATCCGGGGTTGAGCAGTACTTC. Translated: CSARSGVEQYF.

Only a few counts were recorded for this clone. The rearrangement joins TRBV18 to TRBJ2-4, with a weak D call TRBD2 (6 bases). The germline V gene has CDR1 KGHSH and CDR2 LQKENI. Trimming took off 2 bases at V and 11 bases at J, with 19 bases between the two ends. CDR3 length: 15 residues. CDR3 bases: TGTGCCAGCTCACCAGGAGGGATCCCCGGTTCGGTTCAGTACTTC. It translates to CASSPGGIPGSVQYF.

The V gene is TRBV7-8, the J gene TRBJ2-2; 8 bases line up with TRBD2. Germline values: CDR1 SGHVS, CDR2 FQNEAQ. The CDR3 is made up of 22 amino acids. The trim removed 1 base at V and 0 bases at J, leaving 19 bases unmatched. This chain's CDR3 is CASSLGRPGARAGGANTGELFF. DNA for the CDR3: TGTGCCAGCAGCTTAGGTCGGCCAGGGGCCAGGGCGGGGGGCGCGAACACCGGGGAGCTGTTTTTT. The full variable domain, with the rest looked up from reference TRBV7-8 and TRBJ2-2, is GAGVSQSPRYKVAKRGQDVALRCDPISGHVSLFWYQQALGQGPEFLTYFQNEAQLDKSGLPSDRFFAERPEGSVSTLKIQRTQQEDSAVYLCASSLGRPGARAGGANTGELFFGEGSRLTVL.